These 13 T cell receptor beta chains originate from one sample sequenced in a study of blood T cell repertoires in COVID-19. Assay used: immunoSEQ multiplex PCR; TCRdb lists only in-frame clones, some missing. The sample lists some 370,000 clones; 83% were seen once. Sequencing input: PBMCs or T cells enriched from blood (not recorded which). The receptors come from a woman aged 50 to 60 who had recovered from COVID-19.

J is TRBJ1-4 and V is TRBV30, with 7 bases lining up with TRBD1. The V and J ends lost 2 bases and 2 bases, in that order; junction bases with no gene match: 8. The germline V gene has CDR1 GTSNPN and CDR2 SVGIG (reference sequence). The CDR3 is made up of 16 amino acids. CDR3 bases: TGTGCCTGGAGTCTCCCCGGGACAGAGACTAATGAAAAACTGTTTTTT. This encodes CAWSLPGTETNEKLFF.

V usage is TRBV9 and J usage is TRBJ2-2, with TRBD1 identical over 8 bases. V lost 3 bases, J lost 9 bases, and 7 bases stayed unmatched. The CDR3 is 14 amino acids. Germline values: CDR1 SGDLS, CDR2 YYNGEE. This CDR3 reads CASSETTGARELFF. The CDR3 nucleotides read TGTGCCAGCAGCGAGACGACAGGGGCTCGGGAGCTGTTTTTT.

This clone was found a few times. The chain carries TRBV19 and TRBJ1-4; 7 bases line up with TRBD1. Germline CDR1 and CDR2: LNHDA and SQIVND (reference sequence). V lost 3 bases to trimming and J lost 8 bases; unmatched junction nucleotides: 6. The CDR3 contains 14 residues. The CDR3 here is CASSIRDREEKLFF. The CDR3, as DNA: TGTGCCAGTAGTATTCGAGACAGGGAAGAAAAACTGTTTTTT.

The CDR3 loop reads CASSEIVRGGTDTQYF. The CDR3 DNA sequence: TGTGCCAGCAGCGAGATCGTACGGGGGGGCACAGATACGCAGTATTTT. V gene TRBV9 combines with J gene TRBJ2-3, with TRBD2 matching 7 bases. CDR1 is SGDLS, CDR2 YYNGEE, per germline. The CDR3 has 16 residues. Trimming cost V 3 bases and J 1 base; bases outside gene matches: 8.

The DNA for the CDR3 is TGTGCCAGCATCACAACAGGCCTCTATGGCTACACCTTC. It translates to CASITTGLYGYTF. The rearrangement links TRBV6-5 to TRBJ1-2; weak D call: TRBD1 (5 bases). In germline, CDR1 is MNHEY, CDR2 SVGAGI. This CDR3 has 13 amino acids. V was cut by 7 bases and J by 4 bases, with 13 bases left in between.

A word on this clone: The identical CDR3 is also encoded by other nucleotide sequences in the sample. The chain links TRBV15 to TRBJ1-2; 9 positions match TRBD1. This CDR3 comprises 15 residues. Germline trimming cut 1 base from V and 0 bases from J; bases unmatched to any gene: 0. The germline CDR1 and CDR2 sequences are LNHNV and YYDKDF (reference sequence). The CDR3 is CATSRGQGANYGYTF. The CDR3 region has the DNA TGTGCCACCAGCAGAGGACAGGGGGCTAACTATGGCTACACCTTC.

V is TRBV6-5 and J is TRBJ1-2; the match to TRBD1 covers 10 bases. CDR1 is MNHEY, CDR2 SVGAGI, per germline. The CDR3 extends over 14 amino acids. V lost 4 bases and J lost 8; bases outside the gene matches: 7. The CDR3 DNA reads TGTGCCAGCAGTTCTCCGGGACAGGGGAGCGGCTACACCTTC. Its protein is CASSSPGQGSGYTF.

The rearrangement links TRBV18 to TRBJ2-1; tentatively, D is TRBD2 (6 bases). Trimming took off 5 bases at V and 2 bases at J, with 16 bases between the two ends. Germline V gene data show CDR1 as KGHSH and CDR2 as LQKENI. The CDR3 sequence is 16 residues long. This CDR3 is CASSSSGTEAYNEQFF. The CDR3 nucleotides read TGTGCCAGCTCATCGTCCGGGACTGAGGCCTACAATGAGCAGTTCTTC.

This chain links TRBV11-2 with TRBJ1-3; TRBD1 agrees at 9 bases. V shed 3 bases and J 0 bases; nucleotides not matched to a gene: 6. The CDR3 runs 17 residues. Germline lookup yields CDR1 SGHAT and CDR2 FQNNGV. CDR3 amino acids: CASSFAETGGSGNTIYF. Written as DNA, the CDR3 is TGTGCCAGCAGCTTTGCCGAGACAGGGGGCTCTGGAAACACCATATATTTT. The full variable domain, in which reference TRBV11-2 and TRBJ1-3 provide the parts outside the CDR3, is EAGVAQSPRYKIIEKRQSVAFWCNPISGHATLYWYQQILGQGPKLLIQFQNNGVVDDSQLPKDRFSAERLKGVDSTLKIQPAKLEDSAVYLCASSFAETGGSGNTIYFGEGSWLTVV.

This chain links TRBV11-2 with TRBJ2-1; TRBD1 agrees at 7 bases. The CDR3 sequence is 16 residues long. V dropped 5 bases and J dropped 1; count of bases not matched to a gene: 8. Germline V gene lookup returns CDR1 SGHAT and CDR2 FQNNGV. CDR3 DNA sequence: TGTGCCAGCAGCCCTTACGGACAGGTTTCCTACAATGAGCAGTTCTTC. It yields the protein CASSPYGQVSYNEQFF.

J is TRBJ1-3 and V is TRBV5-6, with 8 bases matching TRBD1. CDR3 size: 16 residues. V trimming: 4 bases; J trimming: 4 bases; junction bases outside the gene matches: 10. Germline V gene lookup returns CDR1 SGHDT and CDR2 YYEEEE. The CDR3 sequence: CASSPRTGRLGNTIYF. CDR3 coding DNA: TGTGCCAGCAGCCCCCGGACAGGGAGGTTGGGAAACACCATATATTTT.

This sequence joins TRBV5-1 and TRBJ1-2, with 12 bases fitting TRBD1. There are 15 residues in the CDR3. Germline V gives CDR1 SGHRS, CDR2 YFSETQ. V shed 2 bases, J shed 4 bases, and the junction held 3 bases outside the gene matches. This CDR3 reads CASSFGTGGVYGYTF. The CDR3, as DNA: TGCGCCAGCAGCTTTGGGACAGGGGGCGTCTATGGCTACACCTTC. The whole variable domain, remainder taken from reference TRBV5-1 and TRBJ1-2, is KAGVTQTPRYLIKTRGQQVTLSCSPISGHRSVSWYQQTPGQGLQFLFEYFSETQRNKGNFPGRFSGRQFSNSRSEMNVSTLELGDSALYLCASSFGTGGVYGYTFGSGTRLTVV.

As regards this clone: Additional DNA sequences in this sample encode the identical CDR3. The chain has TRBV27 and TRBJ1-5; perhaps TRBD1 as D (5 bases). Germline lookup yields CDR1 MNHEY and CDR2 SMNVEV (reference sequence). The V gene lost 4 bases and the J gene lost 1 base, with 14 bases spanning the gap. The CDR3 totals 16 residues. Here the CDR3 reads CASSSWGGSSNQPQHF. The DNA of the CDR3 is TGTGCCAGCAGTTCGTGGGGGGGTTCGAGCAATCAGCCCCAGCATTTT.